Following are 26 T cell receptor beta chains from one sample sequenced in a study of T cell repertoires in ileal Crohn's disease. Sequencing used immunoSEQ multiplex PCR; TCRdb keeps in-frame clones, though not all of them. Of 13,000 to 15,000 clones detected, 84% appear once; the ten largest clones hold 6.5%. Specimen: ileal tissue. These receptors all stem from an adult with Crohn's disease.

V usage is TRBV2 and J usage is TRBJ1-6; TRBD1 agrees at 9 bases. The CDR3 length is 15 residues. Trimming cost V 3 bases and J 5 bases; bases outside gene matches: 2. The germline gives CDR1 SNHLY, CDR2 FYNNEI. This CDR3 reads CASSERTGDNSPLHF. The CDR3 DNA reads TGTGCCAGCAGTGAGAGGACAGGGGATAATTCACCCCTCCACTTT.

This chain links TRBV4-2 with TRBJ2-1; TRBD1 might be the D (6 bases). With 1 base removed from V and 6 bases from J, the gap between germline ends came to 10 bases. Per germline, CDR1 LGHNA and CDR2 YNFKEQ. The CDR3 loop spans 14 amino acids. CDR3: CASSQARTVNEQFF. As DNA, the CDR3 is TGTGCCAGCAGCCAAGCCAGGACAGTCAATGAGCAGTTCTTC.

The chain joins TRBV6-6 to TRBJ2-2, with 8 bases matching TRBD2. V shed 0 bases, J shed 4 bases, and the junction held 4 bases outside the gene matches. CDR3 size: 16 residues. Germline CDR1 and CDR2: MNHNY and SVGAGI (reference sequence). The CDR3 nucleotides are TGTGCCAGCAGTTACTCGAGCGGGAGAGGCACCGGGGAGCTGTTTTTT. It encodes CASSYSSGRGTGELFF.

The J gene is TRBJ2-3, the V gene TRBV7-8, with D perhaps TRBD2 (6 bases). This CDR3 has 15 amino acids. V was clipped by 3 bases and J by 6 bases, with 16 bases between them. Germline assignment: CDR1 SGHVS and CDR2 FQNEAQ. CDR3: CASSLMGGTRDTQYF. Written as DNA, the CDR3 is TGTGCCAGCAGCTTGATGGGTGGGACTCGGGATACGCAGTATTTT. Complete variable domain (other parts from reference TRBV7-8 and TRBJ2-3): GAGVSQSPRYKVAKRGQDVALRCDPISGHVSLFWYQQALGQGPEFLTYFQNEAQLDKSGLPSDRFFAERPEGSVSTLKIQRTQQEDSAVYLCASSLMGGTRDTQYFGPGTRLTVL.

This chain uses TRBV6-5 with TRBJ2-5, with no clear D. The V gene's germline CDR1 is MNHEY and CDR2 SVGAGI. This CDR3 region has 14 residues. Trimming took off 0 bases at V and 4 bases at J, with 9 bases between the two ends. The CDR3 sequence is CASSYSRKSETQYF. CDR3 coding DNA: TGTGCCAGCAGTTACTCGAGAAAATCAGAGACCCAGTACTTC.

V is TRBV9 and J is TRBJ2-1; 9 bases are a match to TRBD1. With V trimmed by 3 bases and J by 8 bases, 6 bases remained unmatched. The CDR3 is 14 amino acids. Per the germline V gene, CDR1 is SGDLS and CDR2 is YYNGEE. Written as DNA, the CDR3 is TGTGCCAGCAGCGGTAACAGGGGGCGCTATGAGCAGTTCTTC. This codes for CASSGNRGRYEQFF.

This clone was counted a few times. V and J are TRBV6-6 and TRBJ1-5; no firm D call. Germline CDR1 is MNHNY and CDR2 is SVGAGI (reference sequence). This CDR3 is 14 amino acids long. V lost 0 bases to trimming and J lost 6 bases, with 9 bases between them. CDR3 DNA sequence: TGTGCCAGCAGTTACTCATCGGTTACTCAGCCCCAGCATTTT. It specifies CASSYSSVTQPQHF.

CDR3 in amino acids: CSVEKGGEQYF. The CDR3 DNA follows: TGCAGCGTTGAAAAGGGAGGCGAGCAGTACTTC. This sequence joins TRBV29-1 and TRBJ2-5, with a possible D match to TRBD2 (6 bases). The J call may be in error: the DNA end matches TRBJ2-7 better. Germline loops: CDR1 SQVTM, CDR2 ANQGSEA. There are 11 residues in the CDR3.

This clone was seen a few times. The chain has TRBV7-2 and TRBJ2-1; no clear D. Germline values: CDR1 SGHTA, CDR2 FQGNSA. V was shortened by 6 bases and J by 9 bases, with 15 bases between the two germline ends. The CDR3 covers 13 residues. CDR3 in amino acids: CASSLPHEAEQFF. CDR3 in DNA: TGTGCCAGCAGTTTGCCCCATGAGGCTGAGCAGTTCTTC.

The chain has TRBV4-2 and TRBJ1-1; 9 bases map to TRBD1. CDR1 is LGHNA, CDR2 YNFKEQ, per germline. There are 16 residues in the CDR3. The V and J ends lost 1 base and 1 base, in that order; junction bases with no gene match: 4. The CDR3: CASSQAATGGNTEAFF. The DNA of the CDR3 is TGTGCCAGCAGCCAAGCGGCGACAGGGGGGAACACTGAAGCTTTCTTT.

V usage is TRBV27 and J usage is TRBJ2-1, with 7 bases matching TRBD1. Germline V gene data show CDR1 as MNHEY and CDR2 as SMNVEV (reference sequence). With V trimmed by 5 bases and J by 4 bases, 11 bases remained unmatched. CDR3 size: 16 residues. CDR3 nucleotide sequence: TGTGCCAGCAGTAAGCCGACAGGGCAGGGTTACAATGAGCAGTTCTTC. This translates into CASSKPTGQGYNEQFF.

The V call is TRBV5-1, the J call TRBJ2-7; 8 positions match TRBD1. V lost 4 bases and J lost 1; bases outside the gene matches: 7. The CDR3 totals 15 residues. Looked up from germline, CDR1 is SGHRS and CDR2 is YFSETQ. CDR3 protein: CASSKDRGRSYEQYF. DNA of the CDR3: TGCGCCAGCAGCAAAGACAGGGGACGGTCCTACGAGCAGTACTTC.

This chain connects TRBV4-1 to TRBJ1-5, with a tentative D call TRBD1 (5 bases). Looked up from germline, CDR1 is MGHRA and CDR2 is YSYEKL. This CDR3 region has 14 residues. V gave up 4 bases and J gave up 3 bases, with 10 bases separating them. CDR3 DNA: TGCGCCAGCAGCCCGATAGGGGACAATCAGCCCCAGCATTTT. This encodes CASSPIGDNQPQHF.

The chain couples TRBV4-2 to TRBJ2-3; D perhaps matches TRBD2 (6 bases). This CDR3 spans 12 amino acids. Germline V gene sequence: CDR1 LGHNA, CDR2 YNFKEQ. V lost 0 bases and J 11 bases, leaving 9 bases between the germline ends. DNA for the CDR3: TGTGCCAGCAGCCAAGATTGGCGGGAGCAGTATTTT. It encodes CASSQDWREQYF.

The CDR3 sequence is CASSYLTGSYEQYF. The CDR3 nucleotides read TGTGCCAGCAGTTACTTGACAGGCTCCTACGAGCAGTACTTC. This sequence joins TRBV6-6 and TRBJ2-7; D perhaps matches TRBD1 (6 bases). This CDR3 spans 14 amino acids. The V gene lost 1 base and the J gene lost 0 bases, with 7 bases spanning the gap. Germline assignment: CDR1 MNHNY and CDR2 SVGAGI (reference sequence).

This clone was found once. The chain joins TRBV28 to TRBJ2-2; D remains unclear. Germline V lookup: CDR1 MDHEN, CDR2 SYDVKM. V lost 2 bases and J 12 bases, leaving 10 bases between the germline ends. The CDR3 loop spans 12 amino acids. CDR3 coding DNA: TGTGCCAGCAGTTTACCCTATCGCCAGCTGTTTTTT. This translates into CASSLPYRQLFF.

The CDR3 loop is CASRMGLAGDEQYF. CDR3 nucleotides: TGTGCCAGCAGGATGGGACTAGCGGGAGACGAGCAGTACTTC. V is TRBV6-1 and J is TRBJ2-7; the match to TRBD2 covers 14 bases. The CDR3 sequence is 14 residues long. Germline V CDR1 and CDR2: MNHNS, SASEGT. V dropped 6 bases and J dropped 5; count of bases not matched to a gene: 3.

By proportion, this clone is medium-sized. The chain joins TRBV6-6 to TRBJ1-2; D is possibly TRBD1 (5 bases). The CDR3 spans 14 residues. The ends were cut back, 5 bases at V and 8 bases at J, with 18 bases in the middle. Per the germline V gene, CDR1 is MNHNY and CDR2 is SVGAGI (reference sequence). CDR3 in amino acids: CASSPSGGAGGYTF. The DNA for the CDR3 is TGTGCCAGCAGTCCGTCGGGAGGGGCGGGAGGCTACACCTTC.

The chain recombines TRBV11-2 with TRBJ1-2; 8 bases line up with TRBD1. This CDR3 is 16 amino acids long. The V gene's germline CDR1 is SGHAT and CDR2 FQNNGV. Losses at the gene ends were 0 bases for V and 7 bases for J; bases not matched to a gene: 10. DNA of the CDR3: TGTGCCAGCAGCTTAGATCACCGACAGGGGAGTGTTGGCTACACCTTC. Translation: CASSLDHRQGSVGYTF.

The rearrangement uses TRBV2 and TRBJ2-1; D perhaps matches TRBD2 (5 bases). V was cut by 5 bases and J by 5 bases, with 10 bases left in between. Germline CDR1 and CDR2: SNHLY and FYNNEI. The CDR3 has 13 residues. The CDR3 loop is CASSTTINNEQFF. The CDR3, as DNA: TGTGCCAGCAGTACGACTATTAACAATGAGCAGTTCTTC.

CDR3: CASRPGGAETQYF. The CDR3 DNA reads as TGTGCCAGTAGACCAGGGGGCGCAGAGACCCAGTACTTC. This chain links TRBV19 with TRBJ2-5; 8 bases line up with TRBD1. Unmatched junction bases numbered 4, after V lost 6 bases and J lost 4 bases. The length of the CDR3 is 13 residues. Germline V gives CDR1 LNHDA, CDR2 SQIVND (reference sequence).

In its sample, this clone was seen a few times. This chain links TRBV6-4 with TRBJ1-2, with D possibly TRBD1 on 5 matching bases. Germline loops: CDR1 MRHNA, CDR2 SNTAGT. The V and J ends lost 4 bases and 5 bases respectively, with 14 bases between them. The CDR3 consists of 14 residues. The DNA of the CDR3 is TGTGCCAGCAGTGCCCAACCAGACAGTTATGGCTACACCTTC. This encodes CASSAQPDSYGYTF.

The chain is built from TRBV5-8 and TRBJ1-4, with TRBD1 as a possible D gene (5 bases). The CDR3 length is 14 residues. Trimming cost V 3 bases and J 4 bases, with 10 bases left between them. CDR1 and CDR2 (germline): SGHTS, YDEGEE. The CDR3 loop reads CASSSWRGNEKLFF. Here the CDR3 DNA reads TGTGCCAGCAGCTCGTGGAGGGGTAATGAAAAACTGTTTTTT. Based on the CDR3 plus reference TRBV5-8 and TRBJ1-4, the full variable domain is EAGVTQSPTHLIKTRGQQATLRCSPISGHTSVYWYQQALGLGLQFLLWYDEGEERNRGNFPPRFSGRQFPNYSSELNVNALELEDSALYLCASSSWRGNEKLFFGSGTQLSVL.

This chain uses TRBV29-1 with TRBJ2-5; 9 nucleotides agree with TRBD2. The germline CDR1 and CDR2 sequences are SQVTM and ANQGSEA. The J segment lost 5 bases and the V segment lost 4 bases, leaving 8 bases of the junction unmatched. The CDR3 spans 14 residues. The CDR3 DNA is TGCAGCGTTGCGGTTAGCGGGAGTGGGGAGACCCAGTACTTC. Amino acid sequence: CSVAVSGSGETQYF.

This chain connects TRBV29-1 to TRBJ2-7; D may be TRBD2 (5 bases). CDR3 length: 12 amino acids. In germline, CDR1 is SQVTM, CDR2 ANQGSEA. V lost 1 base and J lost 6, with 10 bases in between. Here the CDR3 reads CSVEVFGGEQYF. CDR3 nucleotides: TGCAGCGTTGAAGTGTTCGGAGGCGAGCAGTACTTC.

The chain links TRBV28 to TRBJ1-6; 7 bases line up with TRBD1. The CDR3 runs 16 residues. In germline, CDR1 is MDHEN, CDR2 SYDVKM. The trim removed 6 bases at V and 1 base at J, leaving 6 bases unmatched. CDR3 protein: CASSYPGGSYNSPLHF. The CDR3 nucleotides are TGTGCCAGCAGCTATCCAGGGGGTTCCTATAATTCACCCCTCCACTTT.